This record covers a single T cell receptor (beta chain). The sample comes from a study of T cells after somatic rescue of genetic block. This CDR3 has 16 amino acids. The V end lost 4 bases, the J end lost 7 bases, and 22 bases lay between the germline ends. Germline CDR1 MNHEY, CDR2 SMNVEV (reference sequence). TCRdb's copy holds only in-frame clones and misses some; the assay was immunoSEQ multiplex PCR. The top ten clones hold 3% of a sample with 60,000 to 75,000 clones, 90% to 95% of them seen once. The source is a man in his forties. Sequencing input: peripheral blood mononuclear cells (PBMCs). The chain has TRBV27 and TRBJ1-2, with D perhaps matching TRBD1 (6 bases). The CDR3 protein is CASSSPTAGDLGGYTF. In DNA, the CDR3 is TGTGCCAGCAGTTCCCCTACCGCAGGGGACCTGGGTGGCTACACCTTC.